This TCR beta chain was retrieved from a study of monozygotic twins with inflammatory bowel disease. Study-wide results and limits: IBD-affected twins scored below their healthy co-twins in TCRbeta diversity (inverse Simpson).

Germline CDR1 SGHRS, CDR2 YFSETQ. This CDR3 region has 14 residues. UMIs bearing a 6-nucleotide sample barcode were added through template switching. Each CDR3 protein gets one entry in TCRdb, which reprocessed the 5' RACE reads and gives no DNA. The table for this sample gives about 330,000 distinct CDR3 sequences. Note on this clonotype: Its specificity is unknown.

The chain employs TRBV5-1 and TRBJ1-1; with no DNA, the TCRdb D assignment of TRBD1 cannot be verified. The sample was blood. The source of this sequence is a human donor with ulcerative colitis or Crohn's disease, or a healthy co-twin of an affected twin (not recorded which). The CDR3 sequence is CASAPMGLNTEAFF. Using reference TRBV5-1 and TRBJ1-1 for the parts outside the CDR3, the full variable domain is KAGVTQTPRYLIKTRGQQVTLSCSPISGHRSVSWYQQTPGQGLQFLFEYFSETQRNKGNFPGRFSGRQFSNSRSEMNVSTLELGDSALYLCASAPMGLNTEAFFGQGTRLTVV.